This T cell receptor beta chain was profiled in a study of CD8 T cells in Susac syndrome. Isolation of CD8+ and CD4+ T cells was performed negatively, whereas enrichment of TEMRA cells was done by FACS. When the RNA was reverse transcribed, random hexamers were used with an input of roughly 0.5 to 1 ug. TCRdb re-derived calls from the immunoSEQ multiplex PCR reads in MiXCR, one entry per CDR3 protein. The repertoire has just over 150,000 distinct CDR3 sequences, around 95% of them found once; the top ten carry around 0.21%. CDR1 GTSNPN and CDR2 SVGIG come from the germline V gene (reference sequence). This CDR3 region has 13 residues. V lost 1 base and J 7 bases, leaving 13 bases between the germline ends.

The receptor was isolated from a human donor with multiple sclerosis. V usage is TRBV30 and J usage is TRBJ1-1; D possibly corresponds to TRBD1 (6 bases). The sequenced material came from CD8+ T cells from PBMCs. The CDR3 is CAWSASDSSEAFF. The DNA for the CDR3 is TGTGCCTGGAGTGCCTCGGACAGTAGTGAAGCTTTCTTT. Using reference TRBV30 and TRBJ1-1 for the parts outside the CDR3, the full variable domain is SQTIHQWPATLVQPVGSPLSLECTVEGTSNPNLYWYRQAAGRGLQLLFYSVGIGQISSEVPQNLSASRPQDRQFILSSKKLLLSDSGFYLCAWSASDSSEAFFGQGTRLTVV.